The present entry profiles one TCR beta chain with its context. The data originate from a study of T cells after yellow fever vaccination. The wider study: Those fractions that held only low numbers of cells were prepared using the SMART-Seq v4 Ultra Low Input RNA kit.

From the 5' RACE reads, TCRdb called clonotypes with MiXCR, one entry per CDR3 protein. The sample records about 350,000 distinct CDR3 sequences, 9.5% to 13% being singletons. The starting material was PBMCs, obtained on the day of the first yellow fever vaccination. The clonotype comes from a man between 18 and 29 years old who received the YFV17D yellow fever vaccine.

This chain's CDR3 is CASSSGRTDTEAFF. CDR3 bases: TGTGCCAGCAGTTCCGGCAGGACGGACACTGAAGCTTTCTTT. The genes are TRBV12-3 or TRBV12-4 and TRBJ1-1, with D unresolved. The V gene lost 4 bases and the J gene lost 3 bases, with 12 bases spanning the gap. The CDR3 covers 14 residues.